What follows is one T cell receptor beta chain and its context. Its antigen is as yet unknown. These data originate in a study of graft-versus-host responses after intestinal transplantation. As for the study in general: Multivisceral, liver-intestinal, or isolated intestinal transplants were received by the recipients. Notes on the study in general: Subjects displaying graft-donor T cell macrochimerism possessed elevated graft-versus-host to host-versus-graft clonal ratios inside allografts. The recipient marrow held GvH clones, and some of them showed up first in ileum or blood.

Here immunoSEQ multiplex PCR was the method, and the copy in TCRdb shows in-frame clones only, minus some. The data show approximately 70,000 clones, 80% to 95% seen once. The starting material was bone marrow, obtained nearly 750 days after intestinal transplantation. This clonotype was sampled from a human patient who received an intestinal transplant, so some T cells may come from the graft donor.

CDR3 sequence reads: CSVDLGTGVYGYTF. CDR3 coding DNA: TGCAGCGTTGATCTAGGCACAGGTGTCTATGGCTACACCTTC. The rearrangement links TRBV29-1 to TRBJ1-2; a possible D gene is TRBD1 (5 bases). V was clipped by 3 bases and J by 4 bases, with 15 bases between them. CDR1 and CDR2 (germline): SQVTM, ANQGSEA. This CDR3 comprises 14 residues.